Following are 17 T cell receptor beta chains from one sample sequenced in a study of identical twins. TCRdb reprocessed the 5' RACE reads via MiXCR and lists one record per CDR3 protein. The table lists 600,000 to 700,000 distinct CDR3 sequences, about 20% of them singletons. The same sample was also used in a study of T cells expressing NK-cell markers.

Specimen: PBMCs. Every receptor here comes from a woman aged 18-30 years in good health.

This clonotype was found a few times. The V call is TRBV29-1, the J call TRBJ2-3; 9 bases are a match to TRBD2. Germline lookup yields CDR1 SQVTM and CDR2 ANQGSEA. The junction had 4 bases not matched to a gene; V was cut back by 5 bases and J by 4 bases. The CDR3 is 13 residues long. Here the CDR3 DNA reads TGCAGCGTTTTAGCGGGGGAGGCAGATACGCAGTATTTT. It codes for CSVLAGEADTQYF.

This clonotype was counted between two and nine times. The chain employs TRBV6-2 or TRBV6-3 and TRBJ1-2; D unclear. Trimming removed 5 bases at V and 5 bases at J, with 12 bases between. Germline lookup yields CDR1 MNHEY and CDR2 SVGEGT. The CDR3 totals 13 residues. CDR3: CASSPSRNYGYTF. The CDR3 nucleotides read TGTGCCAGCAGTCCCTCTAGGAATTATGGCTACACCTTC.

This clonotype was detected ten times or more. The chain combines TRBV19 with TRBJ1-2; the D gene is possibly TRBD1 (5 bases). The germline V gene encodes CDR1 LNHDA and CDR2 SQIVND (reference sequence). The CDR3 extends over 14 amino acids. V was cut by 4 bases and J by 7 bases, with 16 bases left in between. CDR3 amino acids: CASSSSRRGSGYTF. The CDR3 DNA is TGTGCCAGTAGTAGTTCGCGAAGGGGAAGTGGCTACACCTTC. Variable domain in full (rest from reference TRBV19 and TRBJ1-2): DGGITQSPKYLFRKEGQNVTLSCEQNLNHDAMYWYRQDPGQGLRLIYYSQIVNDFQKGDIAEGYSVSREKKESFPLTVTSAQKNPTAFYLCASSSSRRGSGYTFGSGTRLTVV.

The rearrangement joins TRBV12-3 or TRBV12-4 to TRBJ2-7; TRBD2 matches 7 bases. CDR3 length: 15 residues. Trimming took 3 bases from V and 2 from J; bases not matched to a gene: 7. The CDR3 loop reads CASSFWLAEAYEQYF. CDR3 DNA sequence: TGTGCCAGCAGTTTTTGGCTAGCGGAGGCCTACGAGCAGTACTTC.

This clonotype was observed a few times. The chain employs TRBV12-3 or TRBV12-4 and TRBJ2-3, with 12 bases aligning to TRBD2. The CDR3 runs 16 residues. V lost 6 bases, J lost 8 bases, and 12 bases stayed unmatched. This CDR3 is CASSPPASGGARTQYF. CDR3 in DNA: TGTGCCAGCAGCCCCCCGGCTAGCGGGGGGGCACGTACGCAGTATTTT.

V is TRBV6-1 and J is TRBJ2-2; TRBD2 matches 7 bases. The CDR3 spans 17 residues. V dropped 2 bases and J dropped 0; count of bases not matched to a gene: 6. Per the germline V gene, CDR1 is MNHNS and CDR2 is SASEGT. DNA of the CDR3: TGTGCCAGCAGTGAAATCTCGCGGGGGACGAACACCGGGGAGCTGTTTTTT. Amino acids: CASSEISRGTNTGELFF.

This clonotype occurred a few times. The rearrangement links TRBV6-1 to TRBJ1-4; D remains ambiguous. The germline gives CDR1 MNHNS, CDR2 SASEGT. This CDR3 region has 14 residues. Trimming removed 6 bases from V and 7 bases from J, with 15 bases in between. The CDR3 region has the DNA TGTGCCAGCAGGAGAGGGTTTCTCGGTGAAAAACTGTTTTTT. It yields the protein CASRRGFLGEKLFF.

This chain joins TRBV20-1 and TRBJ2-3; D is undetermined. Germline CDR1 and CDR2: DFQATT and SNEGSKA (reference sequence). Trimming shortened V by 0 bases and J by 5 bases, and 12 bases separated the two germline ends. The CDR3 loop spans 14 amino acids. The CDR3 here is CSARDPLIGDTQYF. The CDR3, as DNA: TGCAGTGCTAGAGATCCCCTTATTGGAGATACGCAGTATTTT.

In this sample, this clonotype turned up a few times. V gene TRBV29-1 combines with J gene TRBJ2-1, with TRBD2 matching 10 bases. After removal of 5 bases from V and 10 bases from J, the junction contained 11 bases not matched to a gene. CDR3 length: 14 residues. Germline loops: CDR1 SQVTM, CDR2 ANQGSEA. The CDR3 nucleotides are TGCAGCGTTAAGCGGGGGGGACCCCGGGGGGAGCAGTTCTTC. This encodes CSVKRGGPRGEQFF.

This clonotype was observed at least ten times. V gene TRBV6-5 combines with J gene TRBJ2-1; 11 bases line up with TRBD2. The ends lost 4 bases at V and 5 bases at J; junction bases unmatched: 7. Germline-derived CDR1 and CDR2 are MNHEY and SVGAGI. This CDR3 is built from 16 residues. Here the CDR3 reads CASSSSSGRSHNEQFF. In DNA form, the CDR3 reads TGTGCCAGCAGTTCTTCTAGCGGGAGGAGCCACAATGAGCAGTTCTTC.

J is TRBJ2-1 and V is TRBV11-1; 9 nucleotides line up with TRBD1. Germline CDR1 is SGHAT and CDR2 is FQDESV (reference sequence). J lost 6 bases, V lost 1 base, and 19 bases had no gene match. There are 20 residues in the CDR3. The DNA of the CDR3 is TGTGCCAGCAGCTTAGGTTGGGGACAGGGCTCGCGGGAGTTTGGCAATGAGCAGTTCTTC. Encoded protein: CASSLGWGQGSREFGNEQFF.

This clonotype was found many times. This rearrangement joins TRBV5-1 to TRBJ2-3; D tentatively fits TRBD1 or TRBD2 (5 bases each). In germline, CDR1 is SGHRS, CDR2 YFSETQ. The CDR3 is 14 amino acids. V was pared by 7 bases and J by 2 bases, with 14 bases between. The CDR3 spells CASWDLSFTDTQYF. The CDR3, as DNA: TGCGCCAGCTGGGACCTGTCATTCACAGATACGCAGTATTTT.

This clonotype has just a few counts. The V gene is TRBV20-1, the J gene TRBJ2-7; 12 nucleotides match TRBD2. The junction had 5 bases not matched to a gene; V was cut back by 1 base and J by 4 bases. The CDR3 is 15 amino acids. In germline, CDR1 is DFQATT, CDR2 SNEGSKA (reference sequence). The CDR3 DNA reads as TGCAGTGCTAGAGCTGGGACTAGCGGGCTTTACGAGCAGTACTTC. Amino acids: CSARAGTSGLYEQYF.

V is TRBV4-1 and J is TRBJ1-1; unclear D gene. V was pared by 0 bases and J by 0 bases, with 11 bases between. The CDR3 spans 16 residues. In germline, CDR1 is MGHRA, CDR2 YSYEKL. DNA of the CDR3: TGCGCCAGCAGCCAAGATGCGGGTAACATGAACACTGAAGCTTTCTTT. It specifies CASSQDAGNMNTEAFF.

This clonotype came up a few times. The genes are TRBV20-1 and TRBJ2-3; TRBD2 is a possible D gene (5 bases). Germline-derived CDR1 and CDR2 are DFQATT and SNEGSKA (reference sequence). The CDR3 length is 17 residues. V shed 3 bases and J shed 2 bases, with 21 bases lying between them. Written as DNA, the CDR3 is TGCAGTGCTAGTGTCGTGGTCCCTGGCGGGCACACAGATACGCAGTATTTT. Its translation is CSASVVVPGGHTDTQYF.

The sample holds a few counts of this clonotype. The genes are TRBV12-3 or TRBV12-4 and TRBJ2-7; 10 nucleotides agree with TRBD1. Trimming took 7 bases from V and 6 from J; bases not matched to a gene: 6. CDR3 length: 13 amino acids. The CDR3 sequence: CASTQWDRGEQYF. The CDR3 DNA reads as TGTGCCAGCACCCAGTGGGACAGGGGCGAGCAGTACTTC.

This clonotype was detected only a few times. The chain recombines TRBV7-2 with TRBJ1-3, with a possible D match to TRBD1 (5 bases). Trimming took 6 bases from V and 10 from J, leaving 16 bases between them. Germline CDR1 SGHTA, CDR2 FQGNSA. The CDR3 extends over 13 amino acids. Written as DNA, the CDR3 is TGTGCCAGCAGTCACACTTGGGGGTGGACCATATATTTT. This encodes CASSHTWGWTIYF.